One and the same sample provided the 24 T cell receptor beta chains below, sequenced in a study of blood T cell repertoires in COVID-19. Repertoires were generated with immunoSEQ multiplex PCR, while TCRdb's copy carries only in-frame clones and drops some. This table holds about 170,000 clones, less than 90% found once. Specimen: peripheral blood. These receptors were collected from a man aged 55 to 69 with acute or convalescent COVID-19.

The table lists this clone with a count of one. The rearrangement joins TRBV5-1 to TRBJ2-2; D is unresolved. Germline-derived CDR1 and CDR2 are SGHRS and YFSETQ. V was cut by 4 bases and J by 9 bases, with 16 bases left in between. This CDR3 spans 14 amino acids. The CDR3 DNA sequence: TGCGCCAGCAGCCTGAATGCAGGTACTCGGGAGCTGTTTTTT. Translated, it gives CASSLNAGTRELFF.

The CDR3 DNA reads TGTGCCATCAGTGAAATTACAGGGGGCTACGAGCAGTACTTC. It specifies CAISEITGGYEQYF. V gene TRBV10-3 combines with J gene TRBJ2-7, with 8 nucleotides matching TRBD1. Germline assignment: CDR1 ENHRY and CDR2 SYGVKD. The J segment lost 3 bases and the V segment lost 3 bases, leaving 4 bases of the junction unmatched. The length of the CDR3 is 14 residues.

J is TRBJ1-3 and V is TRBV11-2; 10 bases align to TRBD1. Germline CDR1 and CDR2: SGHAT and FQNNGV. V was pared by 5 bases and J by 0 bases, with 4 bases of the junction left unmatched. This CDR3 is 16 amino acids long. This chain's CDR3 is CASSRGTGDSGNTIYF. The CDR3 DNA is TGTGCCAGCAGCCGCGGGACAGGGGACTCTGGAAACACCATATATTTT.

The chain is built from TRBV29-1 and TRBJ1-2; D call uncertain. Trimming cost V 6 bases and J 3 bases, with 8 bases left between them. The CDR3 loop spans 11 amino acids. Germline-derived CDR1 and CDR2 are SQVTM and ANQGSEA. In nucleotides, the CDR3 is TGCAGCGTCCGTCAGGACTATGGCTACACCTTC. Its protein product is CSVRQDYGYTF.

The genes are TRBV6-4 and TRBJ2-1; TRBD1 agrees at 10 bases. The CDR3 contains 16 residues. The germline CDR1 and CDR2 sequences are MRHNA and SNTAGT. Trimming at V came to 6 bases and at J to 2 bases, leaving 7 bases not matched to a gene. The CDR3 is CASREGTGDPYNEQFF. The CDR3 DNA reads TGTGCCAGCAGAGAAGGGACAGGGGACCCCTACAATGAGCAGTTCTTC.

The chain couples TRBV24-1 to TRBJ2-5; 10 nucleotides align to TRBD2. Germline V gives CDR1 KGHDR, CDR2 SFDVKD. The ends lost 4 bases at V and 4 bases at J; junction bases unmatched: 8. The CDR3 is 16 amino acids. For the CDR3, the DNA is TGTGCCACCAGTGAACCGGGACTAGCGTTGGGAGAGACCCAGTACTTC. It encodes CATSEPGLALGETQYF.

The chain has TRBV9 and TRBJ1-1; unclear D gene. Germline V gives CDR1 SGDLS, CDR2 YYNGEE. Trimming shortened V by 2 bases and J by 1 base, and 6 bases separated the two germline ends. CDR3 size: 13 residues. The CDR3 sequence is CASSVTRNTEAFF. CDR3 coding DNA: TGTGCCAGCAGCGTGACTCGGAACACTGAAGCTTTCTTT.

The V call is TRBV19, the J call TRBJ2-5, with D uncertain. V lost 11 bases, J lost 3 bases, and 10 bases lay in between. Germline-derived CDR1 and CDR2 are LNHDA and SQIVND (reference sequence). This CDR3 has 11 residues. For the CDR3, the DNA is TGTGCCGTCGGCACTAAAGAGACCCAGTACTTC. This translates into CAVGTKETQYF.

The chain has TRBV5-1 and TRBJ1-2, with 7 bases identical to TRBD1. The V segment lost 4 bases and the J segment 8 bases; nucleotides outside the gene matches: 14. The CDR3 spans 15 residues. Looked up from germline, CDR1 is SGHRS and CDR2 is YFSETQ. The CDR3 bases are TGCGCCAGCAGCCTAGGGACAGTCGACCGGGGAGGCTACACCTTC. It encodes CASSLGTVDRGGYTF.

This clone showed up just once. The chain uses TRBV11-2 and TRBJ1-5, with 8 bases that match TRBD1. V was clipped by 1 base and J by 12 bases; unmatched bases: 5. Germline lookup yields CDR1 SGHAT and CDR2 FQNNGV. CDR3 size: 13 residues. CDR3 sequence (DNA): TGTGCCAGCAGCTTAGTGACAGGGGCCAACCAGCATTTT. Its protein product is CASSLVTGANQHF.

The chain couples TRBV2 to TRBJ1-1; D uncertain. Germline CDR1 reads SNHLY; CDR2 reads FYNNEI. The CDR3 contains 14 residues. Trimming shortened V by 3 bases and J by 1 base, and 9 bases separated the two germline ends. The CDR3 here is CASSERVGNTEAFF. The CDR3 bases are TGTGCCAGCAGTGAGAGGGTCGGGAACACTGAAGCTTTCTTT.

The chain couples TRBV5-6 to TRBJ2-7, with 7 bases identical to TRBD1. Germline trimming cut 1 base from V and 3 bases from J; bases unmatched to any gene: 16. The CDR3 length is 18 residues. Germline assignment: CDR1 SGHDT and CDR2 YYEEEE. This chain's CDR3 is CASSLFVGSGTAHYEQYF. The CDR3 region has the DNA TGTGCCAGCAGCTTGTTCGTCGGTTCGGGGACAGCTCACTACGAGCAGTACTTC. The entire variable domain, with the rest obtained from reference TRBV5-6 and TRBJ2-7, is as follows: DAGVTQSPTHLIKTRGQQVTLRCSPKSGHDTVSWYQQALGQGPQFIFQYYEEEERQRGNFPDRFSGHQFPNYSSELNVNALLLGDSALYLCASSLFVGSGTAHYEQYFGPGTRLTVT.

This clone was seen just once. The chain recombines TRBV6-5 with TRBJ1-2; D gene unclear. The CDR3 length is 14 residues. CDR1 and CDR2 (germline): MNHEY, SVGAGI. V was trimmed by 6 bases and J by 1 base, leaving 12 bases between them. CDR3 sequence reads: CASRGDAYNYGYTF. The CDR3 nucleotides are TGTGCCAGCAGGGGAGACGCGTATAACTATGGCTACACCTTC.

This clone has more than one count but fewer than ten. This sample includes further DNA sequences coding for the same CDR3. The chain combines TRBV7-2 with TRBJ1-5, with 8 bases fitting TRBD1. The trim removed 1 base at V and 7 bases at J, leaving 6 bases unmatched. CDR1 and CDR2 from the germline V gene are SGHTA and FQGNSA. CDR3 length equals 15 residues. CDR3 region: CASSLGGQGFQPQHF. The CDR3 nucleotides read TGTGCCAGCAGCTTAGGTGGACAGGGATTCCAGCCCCAGCATTTT. Filled out from reference TRBV7-2 and TRBJ1-5, the complete variable domain reads GAGVSQSPSNKVTEKGKDVELRCDPISGHTALYWYRQSLGQGLEFLIYFQGNSAPDKSGLPSDRFSAERTGGSVSTLTIQRTQQEDSAVYLCASSLGGQGFQPQHFGDGTRLSIL.

The rearrangement uses TRBV2 and TRBJ1-5, with TRBD1 as a possible D gene (5 bases). Germline loops: CDR1 SNHLY, CDR2 FYNNEI. This CDR3 has 13 amino acids. The V and J ends lost 5 bases and 6 bases respectively, with 11 bases between them. The chain's CDR3 is CASSTRAVQPQHF. The CDR3 coding sequence is TGTGCCAGCAGTACCAGGGCAGTTCAGCCCCAGCATTTT.

The chain couples TRBV7-9 to TRBJ1-3, with TRBD1 as a possible D gene (6 bases). The CDR3 runs to 13 residues. CDR1 and CDR2 from the germline V gene are SEHNR and FQNEAQ (reference sequence). V was pared by 6 bases and J by 1 base, with 7 bases between. CDR3 amino acids: CASRQGSGNTIYF. CDR3 coding DNA: TGTGCCAGCAGACAGGGATCTGGAAACACCATATATTTT.

This clone was seen once. In nucleotides, the CDR3 is TGCGCCAGCAGCTTCGGGACTAGAGGTGAAGAGACCCAGTACTTC. The encoded protein is CASSFGTRGEETQYF. The chain employs TRBV5-1 and TRBJ2-5, with TRBD2 matching 8 bases. Germline CDR1 and CDR2: SGHRS and YFSETQ. The V gene end was trimmed by 2 bases and the J gene end by 3 bases; junction bases not matched to a gene: 6. The CDR3 is 15 amino acids.

The chain links TRBV5-5 to TRBJ1-1, with 7 nucleotides matching TRBD1. CDR1 and CDR2 (germline): SGHKS, YYEKEE (reference sequence). The CDR3 covers 15 residues. V gave up 0 bases and J gave up 0 bases; unmatched junction bases: 2. The CDR3 sequence: CASSLDDRVNTEAFF. CDR3 nucleotides: TGTGCCAGCAGCTTGGACGACAGGGTGAACACTGAAGCTTTCTTT.

The chain uses TRBV12-5 and TRBJ1-4; D is possibly TRBD1 (6 bases). Trimming removed 7 bases from V and 0 bases from J, with 15 bases in between. CDR1 is LGHNT and CDR2 is FRNRAP in the germline V gene. This CDR3 spans 16 amino acids. DNA for the CDR3: TGTGCTAGTGCCCCGGACAGTCTAGCAACTAATGAAAAACTGTTTTTT. It yields the protein CASAPDSLATNEKLFF.

J is TRBJ1-2 and V is TRBV7-2; D gene ambiguous. Germline V gives CDR1 SGHTA, CDR2 FQGNSA. The CDR3 is made up of 15 amino acids. V lost 1 base and J 0 bases, leaving 9 bases between the germline ends. The CDR3 protein is CASSLGDTANYGYTF. CDR3 coding DNA: TGTGCCAGCAGCTTAGGAGACACCGCTAACTATGGCTACACCTTC.

This clone was counted a few times. Here the CDR3 reads CATSDRTGRGGELFF. CDR3 DNA sequence: TGTGCCACCAGTGATCGGACAGGGAGAGGCGGGGAGCTGTTTTTT. V is TRBV24-1 and J is TRBJ2-2; 8 bases match TRBD1. CDR3 length: 15 amino acids. V lost 3 bases and J lost 7; bases outside the gene matches: 6. From germline, CDR1 is KGHDR and CDR2 SFDVKD.

CDR3 coding DNA: TGTGCCAGCAGCTACCGACAGGGCCCAGATACGCAGTATTTT. It translates to CASSYRQGPDTQYF. This chain joins TRBV14 and TRBJ2-3, with 7 positions matching TRBD1. V was pared by 5 bases and J by 4 bases, with 6 bases of the junction left unmatched. This CDR3 comprises 14 residues. Germline V lookup: CDR1 SGHDN, CDR2 FVKESK.

This clone was detected once. The rearrangement uses TRBV6-5 and TRBJ1-2; TRBD1 agrees at 10 bases. The CDR3 sequence is 14 residues long. V lost 5 bases, J lost 7 bases, and 7 bases stayed unmatched. Germline CDR1 reads MNHEY; CDR2 reads SVGAGI. The CDR3 sequence: CASSQGTGVTGYTF. The CDR3 DNA reads TGTGCCAGCAGTCAGGGGACAGGGGTAACTGGCTACACCTTC.

V gene TRBV10-2 combines with J gene TRBJ1-5; no firm D call. V was pared by 3 bases and J by 4 bases, with 4 bases between. CDR1 is WSHSY and CDR2 is SAAADI in the germline V gene. CDR3 length: 12 amino acids. The CDR3: CASSDGNQPQHF. Here the CDR3 DNA reads TGCGCCAGCAGTGACGGGAATCAGCCCCAGCATTTT.